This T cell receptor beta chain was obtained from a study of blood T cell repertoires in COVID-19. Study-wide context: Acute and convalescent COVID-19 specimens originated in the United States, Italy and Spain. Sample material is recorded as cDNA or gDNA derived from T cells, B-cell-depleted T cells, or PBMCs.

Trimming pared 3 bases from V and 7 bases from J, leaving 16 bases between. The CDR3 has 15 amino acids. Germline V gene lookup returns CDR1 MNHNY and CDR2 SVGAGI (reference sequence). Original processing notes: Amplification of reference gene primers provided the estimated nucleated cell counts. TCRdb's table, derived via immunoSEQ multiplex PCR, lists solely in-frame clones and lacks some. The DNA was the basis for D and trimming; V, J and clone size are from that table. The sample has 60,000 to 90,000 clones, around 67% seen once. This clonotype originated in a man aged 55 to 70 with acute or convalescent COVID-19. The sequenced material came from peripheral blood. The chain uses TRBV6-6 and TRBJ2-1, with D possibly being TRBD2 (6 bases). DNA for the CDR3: TGTGCCAGCAGTTATTCCCGTCTCCGGGAGAATGAGCAGTTCTTC. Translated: CASSYSRLRENEQFF.